Sequencing of this TCR beta chain was carried out in a study of blood T cell repertoires in COVID-19. Background on the study: Some COVID-19 samples were acute and others convalescent; all came from the United States, Italy and Spain. PBMCs, B-cell-depleted T cells, or T cells were the source of the cDNA or gDNA that made up the material.

Original analysis: Estimated nucleated cell counts came from reference gene primer amplification. Here immunoSEQ multiplex PCR was the method, and the copy in TCRdb shows in-frame clones only, minus some. V and J calls and clone size are copied from that table; D and trimming were computed from the DNA. The sample records over 85,000 clones, around 86% being singletons. Deletions cut 6 bases from V and 3 bases from J, with 11 bases between. The CDR3 contains 14 residues. Germline CDR1 LNHDA, CDR2 SQIVND (reference sequence). This rearrangement joins TRBV19 to TRBJ2-2; D is perhaps TRBD2 (5 bases). The specimen sequenced was peripheral blood. This sequence was found in a woman of 80 years or more with acute or convalescent COVID-19. The CDR3, as DNA: TGTGCCAGTAGAGAAGGGAGAGACACCGGGGAGCTGTTTTTT. This codes for CASREGRDTGELFF.